This T cell receptor (beta chain) was recovered during a study of CD8 T cells in ankylosing spondylitis. Overall study findings and caveats: Disease-linked clones had a CD8+ phenotype and relatively low frequency in peripheral blood. Previous work reported some of these motif variants in the synovial fluid and blood of reactive arthritis. There was reportedly significant enrichment of clones that were disease-linked in matched ankylosing spondylitis synovial fluid.

This clonotype was recorded at least ten times. Its antigen is unidentified. Each TCR beta library was made by quantitative 5'-RACE that incorporated molecular barcodes. TCRdb recomputed calls from the 5' RACE reads with MiXCR, one row per CDR3 protein. Of about 360,000 distinct CDR3 sequences in the sample, 20% were seen once. The CDR3 contains 15 residues. The germline V gene has CDR1 MNHNS and CDR2 SASEGT. V shed 4 bases and J 2 bases; nucleotides not matched to a gene: 3. Sequenced: blood, either unsorted or a sorted T cell fraction (not recorded which). The receptor comes from a male donor with ankylosing spondylitis or in good health (not recorded which). V is TRBV6-1 and J is TRBJ2-3, with 10 bases fitting TRBD1. CDR3 nucleotide sequence: TGTGCCAGCAGTGTAGGGACAGGGGCCACAGATACGCAGTATTTT. Its protein product is CASSVGTGATDTQYF.